Listed below are T cell receptor beta chains from one sample, sequenced in a study of cytomegalovirus exposure and HLA in healthy donors. The method was immunoSEQ multiplex PCR; TCRdb's version includes in-frame clones alone and lacks a portion of them. The listing records about 140,000 clones. Sequenced material: PBMCs. The source is a male donor in good health and CMV-seronegative. Each CDR3 is given with its conserved first and last residue. A D gene is named only where the DNA matches it firmly.

v_gene: TRBV7-4
d_gene: TRBD2
len: 14
j_gene: TRBJ2-1
CDR3nt: TGTGCCAGCAGCACCACTAGCGGTCACAATGAGCAGTTCTTC
CDR3aa: CASSTTSGHNEQFF

v_gene: TRBV7-9
d_gene: TRBD2
len: 16
j_gene: TRBJ2-5
CDR3nt: TGTGCCAGCAGCAAACTAGCGGGAGGACCAAAGGAGACCCAGTACTTC
CDR3aa: CASSKLAGGPKETQYF

v_gene: TRBV19
d_gene: -
len: 13
j_gene: TRBJ2-1
CDR3nt: TGTGCCAGTAGCATCGGGGTCTACAATGAGCAGTTCTTC
CDR3aa: CASSIGVYNEQFF

v_gene: TRBV25-1
d_gene: TRBD1
len: 15
j_gene: TRBJ1-1
CDR3nt: TGTGCCAGCACTCCAGGGGGGAAGGGGTACACTGAAGCTTTCTTT
CDR3aa: CASTPGGKGYTEAFF

v_gene: TRBV28
d_gene: -
len: 14
j_gene: TRBJ1-6
CDR3nt: TGTGCCACCGGAGGGACGTACTATAATTCACCCCTCCACTTT
CDR3aa: CATGGTYYNSPLHF

v_gene: TRBV18
d_gene: TRBD1
len: 15
j_gene: TRBJ1-1
CDR3nt: TGTGCCAGCTCACCCCTTGGGGACAGAAACACTGAAGCTTTCTTT
CDR3aa: CASSPLGDRNTEAFF

v_gene: TRBV14
d_gene: TRBD1
len: 14
j_gene: TRBJ1-1
CDR3nt: TGTGCCAGCAGCCAGGGACAGTTGACCACTGAAGCTTTCTTT
CDR3aa: CASSQGQLTTEAFF

v_gene: TRBV5-1
d_gene: TRBD1
len: 14
j_gene: TRBJ2-1
CDR3nt: TGCGCCAGCAGCTTAGGGACAGCAAACAATGAGCAGTTCTTC
CDR3aa: CASSLGTANNEQFF

v_gene: TRBV30
d_gene: TRBD1
len: 16
j_gene: TRBJ2-7
CDR3nt: TGTGCCTCGTCCCGGGACAGGGGGACCACTGACTACGAGCAGTACTTC
CDR3aa: CASSRDRGTTDYEQYF

v_gene: TRBV5-6
d_gene: -
len: 12
j_gene: TRBJ2-5
CDR3nt: TGTGCCAGCAGCTTCGGAGGGGAGACCCAGTACTTC
CDR3aa: CASSFGGETQYF

v_gene: TRBV29-1
d_gene: -
len: 11
j_gene: TRBJ2-1
CDR3nt: TGCAGCGTTTCGACAGTCAATGAGCAGTTCTTC
CDR3aa: CSVSTVNEQFF